Given below is one TCR beta chain in context. Its antigen remains unidentified. Within one base of it there is no much larger clone, and no base qualities were kept. The treatment or condition label, read with the paper, signifies: allogeneic hematopoietic cell transplantation with graft depleted of TCRalphabeta T cells and CD19 B cells. The children who served as transplant recipients had been given grafts of TCRalphabeta/CD19-depleted allogeneic hematopoietic cells. The sample originates from a study of T-cell reconstitution after alpha-beta-depleted transplantation in children (dated by TCRdb to about 2016). A note on the overall study: Using TCR repertoire profiling, the study followed T-cell immune reconstitution in a quantitative way in children after TCRalphabeta/CD19-depleted allogeneic hematopoietic cell transplantation.

Beyond this particular receptor, the publication reports: The high TCRbeta diversity at day 60 in some patients was ascribed to recipient T cells and intrathymic progenitors that had survived conditioning. The apparently early alphabetaT-cell count recovery about two months after transplant was reportedly dependent on only several hundred rapidly expanded clones derived from non-depleted graft cells. Over the following months the frequencies of hyperexpanded clones went down, and after one year T-cell counts and TCRbeta diversity were mostly credited to newly produced T cells.

Libraries were built with PCR. The listed sequencing device is Illumina HiSeq 2500. To normalize quantification of the TCRbeta repertoire, the TCR libraries were built with molecular barcoding that relied on unique molecular identifiers. TCRdb reprocessing: public reads trimmed at Q25 with fastp, clones called with MiXCR, in-frame beta chains kept. Rows merge per CDR3 protein into single entries with the most common DNA and genes. The sample has fewer than 550,000 distinct CDR3 sequences on record, over 9.5% of them singletons. The ten top clones hold 12% to 15% of the sample. Including cysteine and phenylalanine, the CDR3 has 13 amino acids. Of the read, only the CDR3 DNA is kept; its 39 bases are in frame from base 1. Deletion took 4 bases off V and 2 bases off J, with a span of 9 bases between the germline ends. CDR1 LGHNA and CDR2 YNFKEQ are derived from the germline V gene.

This chain is built from TRBV4-2 and TRBJ2-7, with no confident D gene call. Source: PBMCs, mostly from graft donor cells, taken 180 days after TCRalphabeta/CD19-depleted stem cell transplant. This clonotype was obtained from a female patient aged 2 to 10 who had a stem cell transplant for aplastic anemia, so the T cells may come from the graft donor. The nucleotide sequence is TGTGCCAGCAGCCCCCCCCGCGCCTACGAGCAGTACTTC. The encoded protein is CASSPPRAYEQYF.